This entry lists 27 T cell receptor beta chains sequenced from one sample in a study of control samples from healthy donors and cancer patients (dated by TCRdb to the early 2020s). The library was made by the immunoSEQ multiplex PCR assay. This immuneACCESS table, as held by TCRdb, lists in-frame sequences with V and J called but not all clones. Of the missing ones, under half trace to an unresolved V gene in checked studies; the others have no known cause. The sample profile shows over 150,000 clones; around 95% of them were found once. Approximately 5.5% of the sample belongs to the ten largest clones. Material for sequencing was blood. These receptors all come from a man between 35 and 55 years old in good health.

The chain combines TRBV5-1 with TRBJ1-2; 12 bases are a match to TRBD1. CDR1 is SGHRS, CDR2 YFSETQ, per germline. The CDR3 covers 14 residues. V dropped 3 bases and J dropped 4; count of bases not matched to a gene: 1. The CDR3 here is CASSWGQGAYGYTF. CDR3 sequence (DNA): TGCGCCAGCAGCTGGGGACAGGGGGCCTATGGCTACACCTTC.

This chain links TRBV19 with TRBJ1-1; D possibly corresponds to TRBD1 (5 bases). The CDR3 has 13 residues. V lost 4 bases and J lost 4, with 10 bases in between. CDR1 and CDR2 from the germline V gene are LNHDA and SQIVND (reference sequence). CDR3 sequence: CASSTGMGTEAFF. The CDR3 DNA sequence: TGTGCCAGTAGTACAGGGATGGGCACTGAAGCTTTCTTT.

The chain links TRBV7-9 to TRBJ1-1; 9 nucleotides align to TRBD1. Germline V lookup: CDR1 SEHNR, CDR2 FQNEAQ (reference sequence). The CDR3 has 14 amino acids. Trimming took 5 bases from V and 6 from J; bases not matched to a gene: 7. The CDR3 nucleotides are TGTGCCAGCAGCAACTCCCGACAGGGGGCTGAAGCTTTCTTT. Translating gives CASSNSRQGAEAFF.

The rearrangement links TRBV7-2 to TRBJ2-7; possible D gene TRBD1, 5 bases. The CDR3 is 15 residues long. V was shortened by 2 bases and J by 4 bases, with 15 bases between the two germline ends. Germline CDR1 reads SGHTA; CDR2 reads FQGNSA. CDR3 residues: CASSLNRQGQYEQYF. In DNA form, the CDR3 reads TGTGCCAGCAGCTTAAATAGGCAGGGTCAATACGAGCAGTACTTC.

This rearrangement joins TRBV19 to TRBJ1-5; D may be TRBD1 (5 bases). Trimming took 2 bases from V and 1 from J, leaving 9 bases between them. Per germline, CDR1 LNHDA and CDR2 SQIVND (reference sequence). The CDR3 loop spans 15 amino acids. CDR3 DNA sequence: TGTGCCAGTAGTATATGGGACCTAAGCAATCAGCCCCAGCATTTT. Translation gives CASSIWDLSNQPQHF.

The chain joins TRBV19 to TRBJ1-1; no clear D gene. Germline V gene data show CDR1 as LNHDA and CDR2 as SQIVND (reference sequence). CDR3 length equals 14 residues. Trimming stripped 0 bases from V and 4 bases from J, with 9 bases between. The CDR3 DNA reads as TGTGCCAGTAGTATAGATATGTTGGTCACTGAAGCTTTCTTT. Translation gives CASSIDMLVTEAFF.

This clone was seen a single time. The chain employs TRBV5-4 and TRBJ1-1, with 9 bases aligning to TRBD1. Trimming took 4 bases from V and 1 from J; bases not matched to a gene: 8. CDR1 and CDR2 from the germline V gene are SGHNT and YYREEE (reference sequence). The CDR3 totals 16 residues. CDR3 in amino acids: CASSTGQGERNTEAFF. DNA for the CDR3: TGTGCCAGCAGCACGGGACAGGGTGAAAGGAACACTGAAGCTTTCTTT.

V usage is TRBV9 and J usage is TRBJ1-2; 7 nucleotides line up with TRBD1. Losses at the gene ends were 4 bases for V and 4 bases for J; bases not matched to a gene: 4. The CDR3 runs 13 residues. Germline V lookup: CDR1 SGDLS, CDR2 YYNGEE. The CDR3: CASSSRQGYGYTF. CDR3 DNA: TGTGCCAGCAGCTCCCGACAGGGCTATGGCTACACCTTC.

V is TRBV9 and J is TRBJ1-2; D may be TRBD1 (5 bases). This CDR3 contains 14 residues. Trimming cost V 6 bases and J 2 bases, with 14 bases left between them. From germline, CDR1 is SGDLS and CDR2 YYNGEE. CDR3 nucleotide sequence: TGTGCCAGCACCCAGCCCGGGACGAACTATGGCTACACCTTC. It translates to CASTQPGTNYGYTF.

V usage is TRBV6-5 and J usage is TRBJ1-2; TRBD1 agrees at 7 bases. The CDR3 sequence is 15 residues long. Germline V gene data show CDR1 as MNHEY and CDR2 as SVGAGI. V gave up 5 bases and J gave up 8 bases; unmatched junction bases: 14. The CDR3 bases are TGTGCCAGCAGTCTAAACCCAACAGGGGACCGCGGCTACACCTTC. It codes for CASSLNPTGDRGYTF.

This clone has a single count. The chain links TRBV11-2 to TRBJ2-3; D ambiguous. Trimming took off 0 bases at V and 1 base at J, with 11 bases between the two ends. The CDR3 is 16 amino acids. The germline V gene has CDR1 SGHAT and CDR2 FQNNGV. The CDR3 loop is CASSLDVAVGTDTQYF. The CDR3 nucleotides read TGTGCCAGCAGCTTAGATGTAGCCGTGGGCACAGATACGCAGTATTTT.

The chain links TRBV13 to TRBJ1-5, with D maybe TRBD1 (6 bases). The V and J ends lost 2 bases and 3 bases respectively, with 14 bases between them. The V gene's germline CDR1 is PRHDT and CDR2 FYEKMQ (reference sequence). The length of the CDR3 is 16 residues. CDR3 DNA: TGTGCCAGCAGCTTAAGGGGGGTGGGAAACAATCAGCCCCAGCATTTT. It codes for CASSLRGVGNNQPQHF.

The V and J genes are TRBV5-5 and TRBJ1-2; possible D gene TRBD1, 6 bases. Looked up from germline, CDR1 is SGHKS and CDR2 is YYEKEE (reference sequence). The length of the CDR3 is 16 residues. The V gene lost 2 bases and the J gene lost 0 bases, with 14 bases spanning the gap. Here the CDR3 DNA reads TGTGCCAGCAGCTTTGACAGGATTGGAGCTAACTATGGCTACACCTTC. It encodes CASSFDRIGANYGYTF.

This clone was detected once. The chain employs TRBV7-9 and TRBJ1-1; TRBD1 aligns across 8 bases. Germline trimming cut 2 bases from V and 5 bases from J; bases unmatched to any gene: 7. The germline V gene encodes CDR1 SEHNR and CDR2 FQNEAQ (reference sequence). There are 15 residues in the CDR3. In DNA, the CDR3 is TGTGCCAGCAGCTTACTTCAGGGGGCGATGACTGAAGCTTTCTTT. This encodes CASSLLQGAMTEAFF.

Details on this clone: This specimen includes other DNA sequences encoding the same CDR3. The CDR3 region is CASSYRGNQPQHF. The CDR3 DNA follows: TGTGCCAGCAGTTACAGGGGCAATCAGCCCCAGCATTTT. This chain connects TRBV6-5 to TRBJ1-5; D unclear. V lost 2 bases and J lost 2, with 4 bases in between. The CDR3 contains 13 residues. CDR1 is MNHEY, CDR2 SVGAGI, per germline.

V is TRBV19 and J is TRBJ1-5; no definite D call. This CDR3 comprises 12 residues. Germline lookup yields CDR1 LNHDA and CDR2 SQIVND (reference sequence). V was trimmed by 1 base and J by 9 bases, leaving 7 bases between them. CDR3 sequence reads: CASSIGSPPQHF. The CDR3 coding sequence is TGTGCCAGTAGTATAGGGTCCCCGCCCCAGCATTTT.

The CDR3 loop reads CASSPGPATNEKLFF. The DNA for the CDR3 is TGTGCCAGCTCACCGGGACCTGCAACTAATGAAAAACTGTTTTTT. The J gene is TRBJ1-4, the V gene TRBV18; D might be TRBD1 (5 bases). The V and J ends lost 3 bases and 0 bases respectively, with 8 bases between them. The CDR3 consists of 15 residues. Per germline, CDR1 KGHSH and CDR2 LQKENI.

V gene TRBV5-4 combines with J gene TRBJ1-1; D possibly corresponds to TRBD1 (5 bases). Germline lookup yields CDR1 SGHNT and CDR2 YYREEE (reference sequence). CDR3 length: 15 amino acids. The V and J ends lost 4 bases and 4 bases respectively, with 17 bases between them. The CDR3 DNA is TGTGCCAGCAGCACTGGGACGGCCGAGGCCACTGAAGCTTTCTTT. Residues: CASSTGTAEATEAFF.

This clone occurred once. The chain has TRBV3-1 (or the pseudogene TRBV3-2) and TRBJ1-6, with a possible D match to TRBD1 (5 bases). The V end was cut by 4 bases, the J end by 10 bases, with 20 bases between. Germline loops: CDR1 LGHDT, CDR2 YNNKEL (reference sequence). CDR3 length equals 16 residues. The CDR3 nucleotides are TGTGCCAGCAGCCTAATCCGGGACGGAGGTCACTCACCCCTCCACTTT. This sequence encodes CASSLIRDGGHSPLHF.

This clone was detected once. This rearrangement joins TRBV11-2 to TRBJ1-4; the D is unclear. The V end was cut by 2 bases, the J end by 0 bases, with 13 bases between. This CDR3 region has 17 residues. From germline, CDR1 is SGHAT and CDR2 FQNNGV. Here the CDR3 DNA reads TGTGCCAGCAGCTTATCCCAGGAACCCGCAACTAATGAAAAACTGTTTTTT. This gives the protein CASSLSQEPATNEKLFF.

Only one count was recorded for this clone. This chain uses TRBV2 with TRBJ1-4; D possibly corresponds to TRBD1 (6 bases). The CDR3 is 15 amino acids. V was shortened by 4 bases and J by 8 bases, with 17 bases between the two germline ends. Germline CDR1 reads SNHLY; CDR2 reads FYNNEI. The CDR3 DNA sequence: TGTGCCAGCAGTGTTTTGGGGGCCGGTGTGGAAAAACTGTTTTTT. This gives the protein CASSVLGAGVEKLFF. Supplemented by reference TRBV2 and TRBJ1-4, the full variable domain reads EPEVTQTPSHQVTQMGQEVILRCVPISNHLYFYWYRQILGQKVEFLVSFYNNEISEKSEIFDDQFSVERPDGSNFTLKIRSTKLEDSAMYFCASSVLGAGVEKLFFGSGTQLSVL.

This chain links TRBV28 with TRBJ1-1; D is possibly TRBD1 (5 bases). The V end was cut by 5 bases, the J end by 3 bases, with 22 bases between. The CDR3 covers 17 residues. Looked up from germline, CDR1 is MDHEN and CDR2 is SYDVKM. CDR3 bases: TGTGCCAGCAGTCCTTTCAGGGCTCAGCGGACGGACACTGAAGCTTTCTTT. It is translated as CASSPFRAQRTDTEAFF. Variable domain in full (rest from reference TRBV28 and TRBJ1-1): DVKVTQSSRYLVKRTGEKVFLECVQDMDHENMFWYRQDPGLGLRLIYFSYDVKMKEKGDIPEGYSVSREKKERFSLILESASTNQTSMYLCASSPFRAQRTDTEAFFGQGTRLTVV.

The chain has TRBV7-2 and TRBJ1-6, with D perhaps matching TRBD1 (5 bases). This CDR3 contains 15 residues. The V end was cut by 1 base, the J end by 13 bases, with 17 bases between. Per germline, CDR1 SGHTA and CDR2 FQGNSA. The CDR3 nucleotides are TGTGCCAGCAGCTTAGTGTATGGGGGAGAATCTCCCCTCCACTTT. It translates to CASSLVYGGESPLHF. Full variable domain (missing parts from reference TRBV7-2 and TRBJ1-6): GAGVSQSPSNKVTEKGKDVELRCDPISGHTALYWYRQSLGQGLEFLIYFQGNSAPDKSGLPSDRFSAERTGGSVSTLTIQRTQQEDSAVYLCASSLVYGGESPLHFGNGTRLTVT.

This chain uses TRBV5-1 with TRBJ1-2; D unclear. The germline V gene has CDR1 SGHRS and CDR2 YFSETQ. The CDR3 is 14 amino acids. V was cut by 0 bases and J by 4 bases, with 10 bases left in between. The CDR3: CASSLDAGAYGYTF. CDR3 nucleotides: TGCGCCAGCAGCTTGGACGCAGGAGCCTATGGCTACACCTTC.

This clone has a single count. This sample also contains other DNA sequences that code for the same CDR3. The V call is TRBV7-6, the J call TRBJ1-3; unclear D gene. This CDR3 has 15 residues. Trimming removed 5 bases from V and 2 bases from J, with 13 bases in between. Per germline, CDR1 SGHVS and CDR2 FNYEAQ. The CDR3: CASSPSWGPGNTIYF. The CDR3, as DNA: TGTGCCAGCAGCCCCAGCTGGGGTCCTGGAAACACCATATATTTT.

This sequence joins TRBV3-1 (or the pseudogene TRBV3-2) and TRBJ1-4; D gene unclear. The CDR3 loop spans 18 amino acids. Germline V gene lookup returns CDR1 LGHDT and CDR2 YNNKEL (reference sequence). With 4 bases removed from V and 4 bases from J, the gap between germline ends came to 22 bases. CDR3 DNA sequence: TGTGCCAGCAGCCCATATCAGAGCAAAGCGTCGGGTAATGAAAAACTGTTTTTT. Amino acids: CASSPYQSKASGNEKLFF.

The chain combines TRBV29-1 with TRBJ1-2, with 7 bases identical to TRBD1. Germline values: CDR1 SQVTM, CDR2 ANQGSEA. The CDR3 has 16 amino acids. V shed 3 bases and J 4 bases; nucleotides not matched to a gene: 14. The CDR3 nucleotides read TGCAGCGTTGAGGGTGGCAGGGGGTCTGAAGGCTATGGCTACACCTTC. Protein product: CSVEGGRGSEGYGYTF.